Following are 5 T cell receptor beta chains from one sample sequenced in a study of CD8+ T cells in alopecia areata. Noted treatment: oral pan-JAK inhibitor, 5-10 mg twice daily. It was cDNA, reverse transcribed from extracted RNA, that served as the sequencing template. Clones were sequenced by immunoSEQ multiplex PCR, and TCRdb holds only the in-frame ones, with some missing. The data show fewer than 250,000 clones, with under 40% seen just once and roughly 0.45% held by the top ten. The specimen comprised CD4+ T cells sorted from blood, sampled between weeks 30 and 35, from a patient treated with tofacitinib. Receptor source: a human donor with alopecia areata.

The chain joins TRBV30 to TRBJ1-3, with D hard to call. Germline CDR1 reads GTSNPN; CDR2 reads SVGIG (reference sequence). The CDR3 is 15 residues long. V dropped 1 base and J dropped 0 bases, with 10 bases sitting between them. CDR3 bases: TGTGCCTGGAGTGAATTCCTTATCTCTGGAAACACCATATATTTT. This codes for CAWSEFLISGNTIYF. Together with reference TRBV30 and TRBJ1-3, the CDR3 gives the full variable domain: SQTIHQWPATLVQPVGSPLSLECTVEGTSNPNLYWYRQAAGRGLQLLFYSVGIGQISSEVPQNLSASRPQDRQFILSSKKLLLSDSGFYLCAWSEFLISGNTIYFGEGSWLTVV.

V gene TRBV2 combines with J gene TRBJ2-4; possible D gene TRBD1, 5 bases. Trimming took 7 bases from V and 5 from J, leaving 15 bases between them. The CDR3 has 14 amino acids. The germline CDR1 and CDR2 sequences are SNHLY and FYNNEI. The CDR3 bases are TGTGCCAGCACCAAAAGTGGGGCCCAAAACATTCAGTACTTC. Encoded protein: CASTKSGAQNIQYF. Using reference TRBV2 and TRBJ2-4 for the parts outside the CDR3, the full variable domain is EPEVTQTPSHQVTQMGQEVILRCVPISNHLYFYWYRQILGQKVEFLVSFYNNEISEKSEIFDDQFSVERPDGSNFTLKIRSTKLEDSAMYFCASTKSGAQNIQYFGAGTRLSVL.

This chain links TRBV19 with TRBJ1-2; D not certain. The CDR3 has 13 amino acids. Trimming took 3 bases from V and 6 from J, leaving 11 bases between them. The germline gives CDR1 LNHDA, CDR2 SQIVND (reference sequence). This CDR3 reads CASSIAGLNGYTF. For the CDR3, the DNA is TGTGCCAGTAGTATTGCAGGTTTAAATGGCTACACCTTC.

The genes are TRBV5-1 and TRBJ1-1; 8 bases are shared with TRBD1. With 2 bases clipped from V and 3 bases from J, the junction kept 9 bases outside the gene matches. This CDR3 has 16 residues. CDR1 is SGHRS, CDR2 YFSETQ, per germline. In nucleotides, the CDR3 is TGCGCCAGCAGCTTTCAGGGGGCATCGAGAGACACTGAAGCTTTCTTT. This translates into CASSFQGASRDTEAFF.

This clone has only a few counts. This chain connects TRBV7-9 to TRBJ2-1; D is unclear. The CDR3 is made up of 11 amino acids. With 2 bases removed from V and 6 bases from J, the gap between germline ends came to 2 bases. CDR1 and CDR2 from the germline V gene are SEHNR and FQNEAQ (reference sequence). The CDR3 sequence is CASSLRNEQFF. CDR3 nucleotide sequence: TGTGCCAGCAGCTTACGCAATGAGCAGTTCTTC.